This T cell receptor (beta chain) was identified in a study of blood T cell repertoires in COVID-19 (dated by TCRdb to 2020 to 2021). A note on the overall study: Collaborator samples came from the United States, Italy and Spain and covered acute and convalescent phases of COVID-19. The prospective study material was composed of cDNA or gDNA derived from T cells, B-cell-depleted T cells, or PBMCs. Deeply sampled blood TCRbeta repertoires from subjects exposed to, actively infected with, or recovered from COVID-19 were included in the dataset. The repertoires were released in a freely available public database meant as a resource for research on the immune response to SARS-CoV-2. Samples came from the ongoing ImmuneRACE study (first 160 participants) plus 1,254 subjects from 6 global collaborators. Nearly every sample came with metadata listing a de-identified subject ID, COVID-19 status, age in years and sex. Where HLA class I and class II types were available, the types were taken from metadata supplied by the sample provider, not from assay-based typing. Points the paper makes about the study in general: Clinical and demographic metadata were provided uncurated, with the amount varying by source and participant.

The germline V gene encodes CDR1 SGHAT and CDR2 FQNNGV. From cysteine to phenylalanine, the CDR3 is 16 amino acids long. Left in the record is the CDR3 DNA by itself, 48 bases read in frame from the first base. V gives up 2 bases and J gives up 4 bases, and the segment between their germline ends measures 18 bases. Whole blood was collected in K2EDTA tubes by collaborating institutions according to the institutions' own protocols. For TCRbeta analysis, collaborators shipped samples in one of three forms: frozen whole blood, isolated PBMCs, or DNA extracted from either of those sample types. The immunoSEQ Assay, a bias-controlled multiplex PCR, was used to amplify TCRbeta CDR3 regions from genomic DNA. In the original analysis: Nucleated cell counts per sample were estimated from amplification of reference gene primers within the assay. To quantify the absolute abundance of each unique TCRbeta CDR3 rearrangement, sequence reads were collapsed and filtered. For each sample, productive Simpson clonality was calculated as the square root of Simpson's diversity index over productive rearrangements. The table comes from immuneACCESS by way of TCRdb, which keeps in-frame sequences with V and J called. Part of the clones is missing from these tables; in studies checked, under half for an unresolved V gene and the rest for unknown reasons. The D gene and trimming were derived from the DNA, and the V and J assignments and clone size from that table. Here the sample has 380,000 or so clones; roughly nine tenths occur a single time. 0.95% to 1.5% of the sample lies in the top ten.

A note on this clone: The target of this receptor is not known. Per-base qualities were not stored, and no clone one base away is much larger.

Here the chain combines TRBV11-2 and TRBJ2-7, with a tentative D gene TRBD2 over 7 matching bases. Sequenced input: peripheral blood. The receptor comes from a man aged 35 to 55 with acute or convalescent COVID-19. The DNA sequence follows: TGTGCCAGCAGCTTATTAGGGGGGGCAGGGCCGTACGAGCAGTACTTC. It is translated as CASSLLGGAGPYEQYF.